Shown below are 26 T cell receptor beta chains from a single sample sequenced in a study of blood T cell repertoires in COVID-19. Libraries were prepared by immunoSEQ multiplex PCR; TCRdb keeps only in-frame clonotypes and omits some of them. Among about 310,000 clones listed, about 91% were seen once. Sequencing was done on a sample of PBMCs or T cells enriched from blood (not recorded which). The receptors come from a woman between 18 and 29 years old who had recovered from COVID-19.

The chain carries TRBV15 and TRBJ2-1; 11 bases fit TRBD2. Germline V lookup: CDR1 LNHNV, CDR2 YYDKDF (reference sequence). With V trimmed by 0 bases and J by 7 bases, 5 bases remained unmatched. This CDR3 is built from 16 residues. CDR3 bases: TGTGCCACCAGCAGAGATCCTAGCGGGGGGCTAAATGAGCAGTTCTTC. Encoded protein: CATSRDPSGGLNEQFF.

V and J are TRBV28 and TRBJ1-2; no clear D. V gave up 3 bases and J gave up 4 bases, with 9 bases separating them. The CDR3 is 13 amino acids. The germline gives CDR1 MDHEN, CDR2 SYDVKM. The CDR3 DNA is TGTGCCAGCAGTTTGGATGGAGGCTATGGCTACACCTTC. This sequence encodes CASSLDGGYGYTF.

The chain carries TRBV27 and TRBJ1-3; D is unclear. Per germline, CDR1 MNHEY and CDR2 SMNVEV (reference sequence). The CDR3 covers 15 residues. V lost 7 bases to trimming and J lost 4 bases, with 17 bases between them. The CDR3 DNA reads as TGTGCCAGCATGCCCCTTGCGGCGGGGGGAAACACCATATATTTT. It translates to CASMPLAAGGNTIYF.

V gene TRBV18 combines with J gene TRBJ2-3; 9 positions match TRBD2. The germline V gene encodes CDR1 KGHSH and CDR2 LQKENI. CDR3 length: 16 residues. Losses at the gene ends were 3 bases for V and 5 bases for J; bases not matched to a gene: 9. CDR3 sequence (DNA): TGTGCCAGCTCACCGTTAGCGGGGGACACTAGAGATACGCAGTATTTT. Amino acids: CASSPLAGDTRDTQYF.

The chain couples TRBV6-5 to TRBJ1-4; D is undetermined. The CDR3 contains 14 residues. The germline gives CDR1 MNHEY, CDR2 SVGAGI. The V end lost 3 bases, the J end lost 4 bases, and 9 bases lay between the germline ends. CDR3 in amino acids: CASSYLSHNEKLFF. CDR3 DNA: TGTGCCAGCAGTTATCTAAGCCATAATGAAAAACTGTTTTTT.

The CDR3 is CASSYLYGDHSYNEQFF. DNA for the CDR3: TGCGCCAGCAGCTACCTATACGGGGATCACTCCTACAATGAGCAGTTCTTC. The chain links TRBV5-1 to TRBJ2-1; D possibly corresponds to TRBD2 (5 bases). The length of the CDR3 is 17 residues. The germline V gene has CDR1 SGHRS and CDR2 YFSETQ. Between the trimmed V and J ends, which lost 3 bases and 0 bases, there was a span of 16 bases. The full variable domain, completed using reference TRBV5-1 and TRBJ2-1, is KAGVTQTPRYLIKTRGQQVTLSCSPISGHRSVSWYQQTPGQGLQFLFEYFSETQRNKGNFPGRFSGRQFSNSRSEMNVSTLELGDSALYLCASSYLYGDHSYNEQFFGPGTRLTVL.

V usage is TRBV7-2 and J usage is TRBJ1-5; maybe TRBD1 (5 bases). The CDR3 has 16 residues. V lost 1 base to trimming and J lost 3 bases, with 13 bases between them. The germline CDR1 and CDR2 sequences are SGHTA and FQGNSA. CDR3 in amino acids: CASSLGVGVDNQPQHF. As DNA, the CDR3 is TGTGCCAGCAGCTTAGGAGTAGGGGTAGACAATCAGCCCCAGCATTTT.

The rearrangement joins TRBV18 to TRBJ2-7; 7 bases map to TRBD1. V lost 3 bases to trimming and J lost 4 bases; unmatched junction nucleotides: 9. The CDR3 loop spans 15 amino acids. Germline lookup yields CDR1 KGHSH and CDR2 LQKENI. CDR3 residues: CASSPKTGTTYEQYF. The CDR3 region has the DNA TGTGCCAGCTCACCTAAGACAGGGACGACTTACGAGCAGTACTTC. The full variable domain, completed using reference TRBV18 and TRBJ2-7, is NAGVMQNPRHLVRRRGQEARLRCSPMKGHSHVYWYRQLPEEGLKFMVYLQKENIIDESGMPKERFSAEFPKEGPSILRIQQVVRGDSAAYFCASSPKTGTTYEQYFGPGTRLTVT.

V and J are TRBV18 and TRBJ1-3, with 12 bases aligning to TRBD1. The CDR3 is made up of 17 amino acids. The germline V gene encodes CDR1 KGHSH and CDR2 LQKENI. After removal of 3 bases from V and 4 bases from J, the junction contained 7 bases not matched to a gene. CDR3 sequence: CASSPSKGQGAGNTIYF. The CDR3 DNA is TGTGCCAGCTCACCGTCGAAGGGACAGGGGGCAGGAAACACCATATATTTT.

The chain employs TRBV20-1 and TRBJ1-5; D might be TRBD1 (5 bases). The germline V gene encodes CDR1 DFQATT and CDR2 SNEGSKA (reference sequence). V lost 3 bases and J lost 4, with 16 bases in between. The CDR3 is 15 residues long. The CDR3 region has the DNA TGCAGTGCTAGTCCGGACGGGGGGTTTAATCAGCCCCAGCATTTT. Translation gives CSASPDGGFNQPQHF.

The chain is built from TRBV30 and TRBJ1-2; TRBD1 agrees at 7 bases. The CDR3 length is 13 residues. V shed 5 bases, J shed 1 base, and the junction held 4 bases outside the gene matches. Germline V gene sequence: CDR1 GTSNPN, CDR2 SVGIG (reference sequence). The CDR3 DNA is TGTGCCTGGGAGACAGGGATTAACTATGGCTACACCTTC. Its translation: CAWETGINYGYTF.

Notes on this clone: Other nucleotide sequences from this sample produce the same CDR3. This rearrangement joins TRBV28 to TRBJ1-5; D uncertain. The germline V gene encodes CDR1 MDHEN and CDR2 SYDVKM. Trimming stripped 3 bases from V and 4 bases from J, with 4 bases between. CDR3 length equals 12 residues. CDR3 coding DNA: TGTGCCAGCAGTTTCGGGAATCAGCCCCAGCATTTT. Translated: CASSFGNQPQHF.

This rearrangement joins TRBV6-5 to TRBJ2-3, with 11 bases identical to TRBD2. There are 16 residues in the CDR3. Trimming removed 2 bases from V and 5 bases from J; junction bases left unmatched: 6. Germline CDR1 MNHEY, CDR2 SVGAGI. CDR3 amino acids: CASSYGSGRVGDTQYF. CDR3 sequence (DNA): TGTGCCAGCAGTTACGGTAGCGGGAGGGTCGGAGATACGCAGTATTTT.

V usage is TRBV21-1 and J usage is TRBJ2-5; the DNA was not used to check the table's D call, TRBD1. TRBV21-1 is annotated as a pseudogene. The CDR3 has 15 amino acids. The CDR3 nucleotides are TGTGCCAGCAGCAGGCAGGGGTCAAAGGGGGAGACCCAGTACTTC. This translates into CASSRQGSKGETQYF.

The CDR3 DNA is TGTGCCAGCAGGCCACTAGCGGGCGCTGACAATGAGCAGTTCTTC. It yields the protein CASRPLAGADNEQFF. The J gene is TRBJ2-1, the V gene TRBV7-9; 9 bases align to TRBD2. V lost 6 bases and J lost 5; bases outside the gene matches: 8. Germline V CDR1 and CDR2: SEHNR, FQNEAQ (reference sequence). This CDR3 has 15 amino acids. The variable domain in full, completed from reference TRBV7-9 and TRBJ2-1, reads DTGVSQNPRHKITKRGQNVTFRCDPISEHNRLYWYRQTLGQGPEFLTYFQNEAQLEKSRLLSDRFSAERPKGSFSTLEIQRTEQGDSAMYLCASRPLAGADNEQFFGPGTRLTVL.

This chain connects TRBV7-2 to TRBJ2-3; 9 bases agree with TRBD2. Germline CDR1 reads SGHTA; CDR2 reads FQGNSA. The CDR3 runs to 11 residues. The ends lost 3 bases at V and 13 bases at J; junction bases unmatched: 2. The CDR3 reads CASSLGLAEYF. CDR3 DNA sequence: TGTGCCAGCAGCTTGGGACTAGCTGAGTATTTT.

The chain combines TRBV3-1 (or the pseudogene TRBV3-2) with TRBJ1-6; D possibly corresponds to TRBD1 (6 bases). The V and J ends lost 1 base and 4 bases respectively, with 11 bases between them. Germline loops: CDR1 LGHDT, CDR2 YNNKEL (reference sequence). CDR3 length: 16 amino acids. Here the CDR3 DNA reads TGTGCCAGCAGCCAAGTGCGGACAGTTTATAATTCACCCCTCCACTTT. Its translation is CASSQVRTVYNSPLHF.

The chain is built from TRBV7-9 and TRBJ1-2, with D unresolved. V gave up 3 bases and J gave up 7 bases, with 6 bases separating them. The CDR3 is 11 amino acids. Germline assignment: CDR1 SEHNR and CDR2 FQNEAQ (reference sequence). The CDR3 DNA is TGTGCCAGCAGCTTCGTCGGTGGCTACACCTTC. This gives the protein CASSFVGGYTF.

The chain has TRBV19 and TRBJ1-1; 7 nucleotides align to TRBD1. J lost 3 bases, V lost 5 bases, and 9 bases had no gene match. Germline V gene sequence: CDR1 LNHDA, CDR2 SQIVND (reference sequence). This CDR3 spans 15 amino acids. CDR3 nucleotides: TGTGCCAGTAGTTTACAGGGGTTTGGAGACACTGAAGCTTTCTTT. It is translated as CASSLQGFGDTEAFF.

The chain links TRBV25-1 to TRBJ1-5; D gene ambiguous. Germline V gene lookup returns CDR1 MGHDK and CDR2 SYGVNS. Between the trimmed V and J ends, which lost 1 base and 5 bases, there was a span of 3 bases. The length of the CDR3 is 12 residues. The CDR3 DNA reads as TGTGCCAGCAGTGAATCCTATCAGCCCCAGCATTTT. Its translation: CASSESYQPQHF.

This clone was counted a single time. This chain connects TRBV7-9 to TRBJ2-7, with 12 bases lining up with TRBD2. After removal of 5 bases from V and 0 bases from J, the junction contained 8 bases not matched to a gene. The germline CDR1 and CDR2 sequences are SEHNR and FQNEAQ (reference sequence). The CDR3 has 17 amino acids. CDR3 loop: CASSRGLAGRSSYEQYF. The CDR3 nucleotides are TGTGCCAGCAGCCGGGGACTAGCGGGCCGGAGCTCCTACGAGCAGTACTTC.

The chain recombines TRBV18 with TRBJ2-6; 11 bases are shared with TRBD1. From germline, CDR1 is KGHSH and CDR2 LQKENI. The CDR3 extends over 22 amino acids. After removal of 5 bases from V and 0 bases from J, the junction contained 18 bases not matched to a gene. Here the CDR3 DNA reads TGTGCCAGCTCATCCAGTTACGGACAGGGGGCTGTACCTTTCTCTGGGGCCAACGTCCTGACTTTC. It translates to CASSSSYGQGAVPFSGANVLTF.

This sequence joins TRBV15 and TRBJ2-1, with 8 bases lining up with TRBD1. Germline loops: CDR1 LNHNV, CDR2 YYDKDF (reference sequence). This CDR3 is built from 14 residues. V lost 5 bases, J lost 2 bases, and 2 bases stayed unmatched. CDR3 loop: CATSLTGAYNEQFF. CDR3 in DNA: TGTGCCACCAGCTTGACAGGGGCCTACAATGAGCAGTTCTTC.

This clone has only one observation. The chain joins TRBV29-1 to TRBJ1-2; perhaps TRBD1 as D (5 bases). There are 16 residues in the CDR3. The V end was cut by 5 bases, the J end by 5 bases, with 24 bases between. Per the germline V gene, CDR1 is SQVTM and CDR2 is ANQGSEA. The CDR3 nucleotides read TGCAGCGTTAATAACGGGGACTCCCCCCCCTCTTATGGCTACACCTTC. As protein: CSVNNGDSPPSYGYTF.

Turning to this clone: At the DNA level, this CDR3 is encoded by other sequences in the same sample as well. V gene TRBV4-2 combines with J gene TRBJ2-6, with D maybe TRBD1 (5 bases). The V gene's germline CDR1 is LGHNA and CDR2 YNFKEQ. V was clipped by 0 bases and J by 2 bases, with 8 bases between them. The CDR3 is made up of 16 amino acids. The CDR3 is CASSQDQGTGANVLTF. The CDR3 nucleotides are TGTGCCAGCAGCCAAGACCAGGGAACTGGGGCCAACGTCCTGACTTTC.

The rearrangement uses TRBV5-1 and TRBJ2-1, with 11 positions matching TRBD2. This CDR3 is 14 amino acids long. The J segment lost 9 bases and the V segment lost 4 bases, leaving 6 bases of the junction unmatched. In germline, CDR1 is SGHRS, CDR2 YFSETQ. The CDR3 DNA reads TGCGCCAGCAGCCTAGCGGGGGGTATCACTGAGCAGTTCTTC. Its protein product is CASSLAGGITEQFF.